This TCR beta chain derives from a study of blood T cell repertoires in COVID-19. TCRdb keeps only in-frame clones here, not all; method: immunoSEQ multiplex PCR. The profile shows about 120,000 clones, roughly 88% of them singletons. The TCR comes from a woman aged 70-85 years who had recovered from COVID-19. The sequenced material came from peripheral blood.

This CDR3 reads CASSFLPSDTDTQYF. CDR3 bases: TGTGCCAGCAGCTTCCTACCCTCCGACACAGATACGCAGTATTTT. V gene TRBV7-6 combines with J gene TRBJ2-3; D is ambiguous. V was pared by 3 bases and J by 2 bases, with 12 bases between. Germline V gene data show CDR1 as SGHVS and CDR2 as FNYEAQ. The CDR3 length is 15 residues.